Listed here is a single T cell receptor beta chain. The antigen remains unidentified. Some clones are missing from TCRdb's copy, which holds only in-frame ones; the method was immunoSEQ multiplex PCR. This sample has roughly 120,000 clones, with around 80% found just once. Described time point: week 11, during vaccination. Vaccinated patients received 300 ug of mutant IDH1 20-mer peptide per dose, with topical imiquimod. There were new WHO grade 3 or 4 astrocytomas in the donors, and these were IDH1-mutant and ATRX-lost. This entry comes from a study of a mutant IDH1 vaccine in newly diagnosed glioma. At the level of the study: Vaccine dosing followed radiotherapy by 4-6 weeks, or accompanied temozolomide cycles. The therapy given earlier, which was standard therapy, consisted of radiotherapy, temozolomide, or both, and most of the patients received both.

Germline V gene lookup returns CDR1 MNHEY and CDR2 SMNVEV (reference sequence). CDR3 length equals 14 residues. Trimming removed 6 bases from V and 0 bases from J; junction bases left unmatched: 2. The chain carries TRBV27 and TRBJ2-7; 10 bases are a match to TRBD2. This TCR was sampled from a man aged 35 to 55 with glioma. This specimen was PBMCs, taken from a glioma patient whose treatment included an IDH1 peptide vaccine. The CDR3: CASRTSGSSYEQYF. In nucleotides, the CDR3 is TGTGCCAGCAGGACTAGCGGGTCCTCCTACGAGCAGTACTTC.